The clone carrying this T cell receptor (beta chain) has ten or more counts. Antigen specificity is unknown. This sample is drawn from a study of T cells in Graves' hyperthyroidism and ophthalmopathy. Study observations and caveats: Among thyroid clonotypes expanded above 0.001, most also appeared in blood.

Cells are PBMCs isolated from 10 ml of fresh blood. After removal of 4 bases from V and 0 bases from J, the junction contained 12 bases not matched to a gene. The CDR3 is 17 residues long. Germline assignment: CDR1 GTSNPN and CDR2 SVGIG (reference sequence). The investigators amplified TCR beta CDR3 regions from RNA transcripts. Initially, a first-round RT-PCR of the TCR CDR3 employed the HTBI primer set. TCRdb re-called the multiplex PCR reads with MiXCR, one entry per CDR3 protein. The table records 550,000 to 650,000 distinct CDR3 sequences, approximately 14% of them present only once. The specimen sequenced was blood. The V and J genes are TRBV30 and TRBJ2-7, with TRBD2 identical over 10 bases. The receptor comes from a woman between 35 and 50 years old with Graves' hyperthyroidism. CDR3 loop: CAWKPHTSSGSSYEQYF. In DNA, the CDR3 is TGTGCCTGGAAACCCCACACCTCTAGCGGGAGCTCCTACGAGCAGTACTTC.